The 20 T cell receptor beta chains below all came from one sample that was sequenced in a study of beta chain features in type 1 diabetes. Expressed TCRB transcripts were sequenced after all isolated RNA was converted to cDNA. Using immunoSEQ multiplex PCR, the repertoire was profiled, and TCRdb retains in-frame clones only, with some absent. The sample holds fewer than 250,000 clones, 68% seen once. Material: naive CD4+ T cells from blood. These receptors were taken from a man between 25 and 39 years old in good health.

This clone appeared a single time. The chain uses TRBV7-2 and TRBJ2-5, with D possibly matching TRBD2 (6 bases). V lost 5 bases and J 2 bases, leaving 12 bases between the germline ends. The CDR3 consists of 14 residues. The germline gives CDR1 SGHTA, CDR2 FQGNSA. CDR3 sequence (DNA): TGTGCCAGCAGCCTGGGACTGGAACAAGAGACCCAGTACTTC. It yields the protein CASSLGLEQETQYF. The whole variable domain, remainder taken from reference TRBV7-2 and TRBJ2-5, is GAGVSQSPSNKVTEKGKDVELRCDPISGHTALYWYRQSLGQGLEFLIYFQGNSAPDKSGLPSDRFSAERTGGSVSTLTIQRTQQEDSAVYLCASSLGLEQETQYFGPGTRLLVL.

The chain joins TRBV29-1 to TRBJ2-2; 8 positions match TRBD2. The V gene's germline CDR1 is SQVTM and CDR2 ANQGSEA. V was pared by 5 bases and J by 4 bases, with 6 bases of the junction left unmatched. The CDR3 contains 14 residues. The CDR3 sequence: CSVRSGGFTGELFF. In DNA form, the CDR3 reads TGCAGCGTTCGGAGCGGGGGATTCACCGGGGAGCTGTTTTTT.

The genes are TRBV29-1 and TRBJ1-2; tentative D call: TRBD1 (5 bases). Germline assignment: CDR1 SQVTM and CDR2 ANQGSEA. Trimming stripped 7 bases from V and 4 bases from J, with 22 bases between. The CDR3 is made up of 15 amino acids. Here the CDR3 reads CSGFQDSPRPYGYTF. The CDR3 bases are TGCAGCGGCTTTCAAGACAGTCCTCGTCCCTATGGCTACACCTTC.

This chain connects TRBV29-1 to TRBJ1-1, with 8 bases fitting TRBD1. CDR1 is SQVTM and CDR2 is ANQGSEA in the germline V gene. There are 13 residues in the CDR3. V shed 8 bases and J 6 bases; nucleotides not matched to a gene: 11. This chain's CDR3 is CSLYGQGVPEAFF. DNA for the CDR3: TGCAGCCTCTATGGACAGGGAGTCCCTGAAGCTTTCTTT.

V and J are TRBV5-4 and TRBJ2-5; 11 positions match TRBD2. The CDR3 loop spans 17 amino acids. With 5 bases clipped from V and 0 bases from J, the junction kept 9 bases outside the gene matches. CDR1 is SGHNT, CDR2 YYREEE, per germline (reference sequence). This chain's CDR3 is CASRGTSGTKYQETQYF. The CDR3 nucleotides read TGTGCCAGCAGGGGGACTAGCGGAACTAAGTACCAAGAGACCCAGTACTTC. Filled out from reference TRBV5-4 and TRBJ2-5, the complete variable domain reads ETGVTQSPTHLIKTRGQQVTLRCSSQSGHNTVSWYQQALGQGPQFIFQYYREEENGRGNFPPRFSGLQFPNYSSELNVNALELDDSALYLCASRGTSGTKYQETQYFGPGTRLLVL.

The J gene is TRBJ2-2, the V gene TRBV7-7; TRBD1 aligns across 10 bases. V was pared by 6 bases and J by 4 bases, with 8 bases of the junction left unmatched. Germline lookup yields CDR1 SSHAT and CDR2 FNYEAQ (reference sequence). This CDR3 is built from 16 residues. CDR3 sequence (DNA): TGTGCCAGCAGAGACCGGGACAGGGGATCCACCGGGGAGCTGTTTTTT. Its translation is CASRDRDRGSTGELFF.

The J gene is TRBJ2-7, the V gene TRBV29-1; D is perhaps TRBD1 or TRBD2 (5 bases each). CDR1 is SQVTM, CDR2 ANQGSEA, per germline. The CDR3 contains 13 residues. Trimming stripped 5 bases from V and 2 bases from J, with 13 bases between. DNA for the CDR3: TGCAGCGTTACCGGGACGTCTGCCTACGAGCAGTACTTC. Translation: CSVTGTSAYEQYF.

V is TRBV29-1 and J is TRBJ2-1, with 9 bases fitting TRBD2. The junction had 8 bases not matched to a gene; V was cut back by 4 bases and J by 1 base. Germline loops: CDR1 SQVTM, CDR2 ANQGSEA. The CDR3 covers 16 residues. CDR3 protein: CSVGGRAFLSYNEQFF. As DNA, the CDR3 is TGCAGCGTTGGCGGGAGGGCTTTTTTATCCTACAATGAGCAGTTCTTC.

This sequence joins TRBV2 and TRBJ2-1; weak D call: TRBD2 (6 bases). CDR3 length: 14 residues. V was clipped by 2 bases and J by 2 bases, with 7 bases between them. Per germline, CDR1 SNHLY and CDR2 FYNNEI. CDR3 bases: TGTGCCAGCAGTGAAAGGACTACCTACAATGAGCAGTTCTTC. Its protein is CASSERTTYNEQFF. Full variable domain (rest looked up from reference TRBV2 and TRBJ2-1): EPEVTQTPSHQVTQMGQEVILRCVPISNHLYFYWYRQILGQKVEFLVSFYNNEISEKSEIFDDQFSVERPDGSNFTLKIRSTKLEDSAMYFCASSERTTYNEQFFGPGTRLTVL.

This clone was counted only a few times. This chain uses TRBV15 with TRBJ2-3; weak D call: TRBD1 (5 bases). V lost 0 bases and J 6 bases, leaving 7 bases between the germline ends. The CDR3 is 13 residues long. Germline CDR1 is LNHNV and CDR2 is YYDKDF (reference sequence). The chain's CDR3 is CATSREGVDTQYF. CDR3 in DNA: TGTGCCACCAGCAGAGAAGGGGTGGATACGCAGTATTTT.

In regard to this clone: The sample holds other DNA sequences that translate to the same CDR3. This sequence joins TRBV10-3 and TRBJ1-1; D uncertain. The germline V gene encodes CDR1 ENHRY and CDR2 SYGVKD. Trimming shortened V by 4 bases and J by 0 bases, and 6 bases separated the two germline ends. This CDR3 contains 13 residues. CDR3 region: CAISGAMNTEAFF. For the CDR3, the DNA is TGTGCCATCAGTGGGGCAATGAACACTGAAGCTTTCTTT.

The V and J genes are TRBV7-2 and TRBJ2-2, with D uncertain. V dropped 5 bases and J dropped 5 bases, with 15 bases sitting between them. Germline V gene sequence: CDR1 SGHTA, CDR2 FQGNSA. The CDR3 contains 15 residues. DNA of the CDR3: TGTGCCAGCAGCCCCGGAGATTTGGTGACCGGGGAGCTGTTTTTT. Protein product: CASSPGDLVTGELFF.

V is TRBV6-6 and J is TRBJ2-1; 8 bases are a match to TRBD2. This CDR3 spans 16 amino acids. Germline V gives CDR1 MNHNY, CDR2 SVGAGI (reference sequence). The V and J ends lost 2 bases and 8 bases, in that order; junction bases with no gene match: 11. In DNA form, the CDR3 reads TGTGCCAGCAGTTACACTGGACTAGCTCGGGTTCATGAGCAGTTCTTC. Amino acid sequence: CASSYTGLARVHEQFF.

In regard to this clone: The same CDR3 also results from other DNA sequences found in this sample. The chain is built from TRBV29-1 and TRBJ1-1; maybe TRBD1 (6 bases). V gave up 4 bases and J gave up 2 bases, with 8 bases separating them. CDR1 is SQVTM, CDR2 ANQGSEA, per germline. The CDR3 sequence is 12 residues long. The CDR3 loop is CSVGRGNTEAFF. The CDR3 DNA is TGCAGCGTTGGCAGGGGTAACACTGAAGCTTTCTTT.

Notes on this clone: The sample has other DNA sequences that encode this CDR3 too. The J gene is TRBJ2-5, the V gene TRBV14; D ambiguous. This CDR3 is built from 12 residues. Germline V gene data show CDR1 as SGHDN and CDR2 as FVKESK. The germline V and J ends were trimmed by 1 base and 3 bases, with 3 bases remaining between them. CDR3 protein: CASSQVEETQYF. DNA for the CDR3: TGTGCCAGCAGCCAAGTAGAAGAGACCCAGTACTTC.

This chain links TRBV28 with TRBJ2-7; tentative D call: TRBD2 (6 bases). The CDR3 loop spans 13 amino acids. V gave up 6 bases and J gave up 5 bases, with 14 bases separating them. Germline values: CDR1 MDHEN, CDR2 SYDVKM. DNA of the CDR3: TGTGCCAGCAGCACCTGGAGGGAGGACGAGCAGTACTTC. The encoded protein is CASSTWREDEQYF.

V and J are TRBV29-1 and TRBJ2-1; TRBD2 might be the D (6 bases). The V gene's germline CDR1 is SQVTM and CDR2 ANQGSEA. This CDR3 region has 13 residues. The CDR3 bases are TGCGCCAGTCGGGAGTGGGGATACAATGAGCAGTTCTTC. Translated, it gives CASREWGYNEQFF.

A single count supports this clone. The V call is TRBV6-6, the J call TRBJ2-7, with a tentative D call TRBD1 (5 bases). Germline lookup yields CDR1 MNHNY and CDR2 SVGAGI (reference sequence). Trimming cost V 0 bases and J 7 bases, with 10 bases left between them. The CDR3 is 13 amino acids. CDR3: CASSYSDRGEQYF. CDR3 sequence (DNA): TGTGCCAGCAGTTACTCCGACAGAGGAGAGCAGTACTTC.

The chain recombines TRBV7-2 with TRBJ1-3, with a possible D match to TRBD1 (5 bases). V was clipped by 5 bases and J by 0 bases, with 8 bases between them. Germline CDR1 is SGHTA and CDR2 is FQGNSA. There are 14 residues in the CDR3. CDR3 sequence reads: CASSRDYSGNTIYF. The CDR3 DNA reads TGTGCCAGCAGCCGGGACTACTCTGGAAACACCATATATTTT. The full variable domain, completed using reference TRBV7-2 and TRBJ1-3, is GAGVSQSPSNKVTEKGKDVELRCDPISGHTALYWYRQSLGQGLEFLIYFQGNSAPDKSGLPSDRFSAERTGGSVSTLTIQRTQQEDSAVYLCASSRDYSGNTIYFGEGSWLTVV.

This chain connects TRBV15 to TRBJ2-5, with D possibly being TRBD2 (5 bases). Germline-derived CDR1 and CDR2 are LNHNV and YYDKDF (reference sequence). This CDR3 is built from 15 residues. The V end was cut by 0 bases, the J end by 1 base, with 9 bases between. The CDR3 loop reads CATSRERRVQETQYF. CDR3 DNA: TGTGCCACCAGCAGAGAACGGCGGGTCCAAGAGACCCAGTACTTC.